This entry lists 14 T cell receptor beta chains sequenced from one sample in a study of T-cell memory formation after mild COVID-19. Via MiXCR, TCRdb re-called the 5' RACE reads, giving one row per CDR3 protein. The data hold some 490,000 distinct CDR3 sequences, with about 20% observed a single time. Material: PBMCs or a T cell subset sorted from them (not recorded which). All receptors come from an adult woman who had mild COVID-19 (a few samples of this study predate the infection). Cell type and time point are not known.

This clonotype was observed at least ten times. The J gene is TRBJ2-7, the V gene TRBV5-1; tentatively, D is TRBD1 or TRBD2 (5 bases each). Looked up from germline, CDR1 is SGHRS and CDR2 is YFSETQ. The germline V and J ends were trimmed by 0 bases and 2 bases, with 9 bases remaining between them. CDR3 size: 14 residues. The CDR3 coding sequence is TGCGCCAGCAGCTTGGGAGGGGTCACCTACGAGCAGTACTTC. It translates to CASSLGGVTYEQYF.

The J gene is TRBJ1-2, the V gene TRBV2, with D uncertain. CDR3 length equals 14 residues. Deletions cut 7 bases from V and 1 base from J, with 13 bases between. Per germline, CDR1 SNHLY and CDR2 FYNNEI. In DNA form, the CDR3 reads TGTGCCAGCAAGAGGAGTCTTTTTAACTATGGCTACACCTTC. As protein: CASKRSLFNYGYTF.

V is TRBV4-1 and J is TRBJ1-5, with TRBD1 identical over 10 bases. The junction had 11 bases not matched to a gene; V was cut back by 3 bases and J by 0 bases. Germline V gene lookup returns CDR1 MGHRA and CDR2 YSYEKL. This CDR3 is 19 amino acids long. The CDR3 sequence: CASSHPTRQGASSNQPQHF. CDR3 bases: TGCGCCAGCAGCCACCCCACTCGACAGGGGGCATCTAGCAATCAGCCCCAGCATTTT.

This clonotype was picked up a small number of times. The chain links TRBV6-5 to TRBJ2-7, with 9 positions matching TRBD1. With V trimmed by 6 bases and J by 6 bases, 6 bases remained unmatched. The germline CDR1 and CDR2 sequences are MNHEY and SVGAGI. CDR3 length equals 13 residues. The CDR3: CASRQGAIGEQYF. The CDR3 coding sequence is TGTGCCAGCAGACAGGGGGCTATTGGCGAGCAGTACTTC.

This clonotype appeared many times. The genes are TRBV20-1 and TRBJ2-2, with 9 bases fitting TRBD2. The CDR3 has 14 residues. Germline CDR1 DFQATT, CDR2 SNEGSKA (reference sequence). V lost 6 bases and J lost 6; bases outside the gene matches: 8. The CDR3 DNA reads as TGCAGTGCCAGAAGGACTAGCGCCTCCGGGGAGCTGTTTTTT. Residues: CSARRTSASGELFF.

This clonotype has a single count. The chain combines TRBV12-3 or TRBV12-4 with TRBJ2-1, with 11 positions matching TRBD1. This CDR3 is built from 15 residues. Losses at the gene ends were 3 bases for V and 10 bases for J; bases not matched to a gene: 8. The CDR3 DNA follows: TGTGCCAGCAGTTTTGGGACAGGGGGTGCGAGGGAGCAGTTCTTC. Protein: CASSFGTGGAREQFF.

The rearrangement joins TRBV15 to TRBJ2-1; 8 bases map to TRBD2. The CDR3 contains 15 residues. Germline V CDR1 and CDR2: LNHNV, YYDKDF (reference sequence). V was pared by 0 bases and J by 4 bases, with 2 bases of the junction left unmatched. CDR3 nucleotides: TGTGCCACCAGCAGAGAACTAGCGGTGTACAATGAGCAGTTCTTC. Its protein product is CATSRELAVYNEQFF.

The chain combines TRBV29-1 with TRBJ2-7; D ambiguous. The CDR3 runs 13 residues. Germline-derived CDR1 and CDR2 are SQVTM and ANQGSEA. V was shortened by 4 bases and J by 0 bases, with 10 bases between the two germline ends. The CDR3 loop is CSVVSPLSYEQYF. The CDR3 bases are TGCAGCGTTGTTTCCCCACTCTCCTACGAGCAGTACTTC.

This clonotype was seen only a few times. The chain couples TRBV12-3 or TRBV12-4 to TRBJ1-2; 9 positions match TRBD1. V shed 6 bases and J 6 bases; nucleotides not matched to a gene: 8. The CDR3 has 14 residues. The CDR3 nucleotides read TGTGCCAGCAGCCGTACAGGGGGCGCGGATGGCTACACCTTC. Encoded protein: CASSRTGGADGYTF.

V and J are TRBV18 and TRBJ2-1; 7 bases map to TRBD1. V shed 3 bases and J 8 bases; nucleotides not matched to a gene: 4. Germline-derived CDR1 and CDR2 are KGHSH and LQKENI. The CDR3 length is 13 residues. The CDR3 nucleotides are TGTGCCAGCTCACCCTGGACAGGTGATGAGCAGTTCTTC. It encodes CASSPWTGDEQFF.

V and J are TRBV2 and TRBJ2-1; TRBD2 agrees at 10 bases. The length of the CDR3 is 15 residues. Germline V CDR1 and CDR2: SNHLY, FYNNEI. The V and J ends lost 3 bases and 6 bases, in that order; junction bases with no gene match: 5. Here the CDR3 DNA reads TGTGCCAGCAGTGAGCGACTAGCGGGTGGCAATGAGCAGTTCTTC. Translating it yields CASSERLAGGNEQFF.

This chain links TRBV6-6 with TRBJ2-6; D might be TRBD2 (6 bases). Germline V lookup: CDR1 MNHNY, CDR2 SVGAGI (reference sequence). Trimming stripped 2 bases from V and 0 bases from J, with 8 bases between. CDR3 length: 16 residues. The CDR3 DNA is TGTGCCAGCAGTTACGGGCGGGACTCTGGGGCCAACGTCCTGACTTTC. It translates to CASSYGRDSGANVLTF.

This clonotype was recorded a few times. The J gene is TRBJ2-3, the V gene TRBV6-2 or TRBV6-3, with 7 bases identical to TRBD1. CDR1 is MNHEY, CDR2 SVGEGT, per germline. There are 18 residues in the CDR3. J was trimmed by 2 bases and V by 5 bases; bases with no gene match: 16. CDR3 loop: CASSPVLLWTGNTDTQYF. In DNA form, the CDR3 reads TGTGCCAGCAGTCCCGTTTTACTCTGGACAGGTAACACAGATACGCAGTATTTT.

The table lists this clonotype with a few counts. V is TRBV5-1 and J is TRBJ2-6; 7 nucleotides line up with TRBD2. Germline V lookup: CDR1 SGHRS, CDR2 YFSETQ. CDR3 length: 17 residues. The trim removed 4 bases at V and 0 bases at J, leaving 7 bases unmatched. The CDR3 reads CASSPGGASSGANVLTF. For the CDR3, the DNA is TGCGCCAGCAGCCCGGGAGGAGCCAGCTCTGGGGCCAACGTCCTGACTTTC.